Here is one TCR beta chain with its context. This specimen belongs to a study of OX40 agonist ivuxolimab in advanced cancers. Looked up from germline, CDR1 is GTSNPN and CDR2 is SVGIG (reference sequence). With V trimmed by 0 bases and J by 4 bases, 5 bases remained unmatched. This CDR3 comprises 15 residues. Data came from immunoSEQ multiplex PCR; TCRdb stores just in-frame clones and leaves some out. The sample holds 75,000 to 90,000 clones, roughly 89% seen once. The chain employs TRBV30 and TRBJ2-3; 9 bases fit TRBD1. The sequencing here drew on CD4+ or CD8+ T cells sorted from blood, taken in a trial of the OX40 agonist ivuxolimab. The sequence derives from an adult with an advanced solid tumor such as melanoma, head and neck, liver or kidney cancer. The CDR3 sequence is CAWSVDRGAPDTQYF. DNA for the CDR3: TGTGCCTGGAGTGTAGACAGGGGGGCCCCAGATACGCAGTATTTT.